This T cell receptor (beta chain) was recorded in a study of CD8+ T cells in alopecia areata. Study observations and caveats: Higher clonality and more expanded CD8+ clones appeared in lesional than normal scalp.

Once RNA had been extracted, it was reverse transcribed into cDNA to act as the sequencing template. Data came from immunoSEQ multiplex PCR; TCRdb stores just in-frame clones and leaves some out. This sample yields 180,000 or so clones, of which around 71% are seen a single time; approximately 10% belongs to the top ten. A remark on this clone: No antigen is known for it.

This clonotype was sampled from a human donor with alopecia areata. Here the sequenced sample was CD8+ T cells sorted from blood, taken at week 0.

CDR3 residues: CASSLGPAQPQHF. Written as DNA, the CDR3 is TGTGCCAGCAGCTTAGGGCCGGCTCAGCCCCAGCATTTT. The gene calls are TRBV7-8 and TRBJ1-5, with D hard to call. V lost 1 base to trimming and J lost 6 bases, with 7 bases between them. This CDR3 has 13 amino acids. Germline-derived CDR1 and CDR2 are SGHVS and FQNEAQ.